This T cell receptor beta chain came from a study of blood T cells in healthy people across ages. V lost 3 bases to trimming and J lost 3 bases; unmatched junction nucleotides: 7. The germline CDR1 and CDR2 sequences are MNHNY and SVGAGI (reference sequence). The CDR3 runs to 16 residues. A sample-barcoded 5' primer and a J-beta primer mix were used in a second PCR of about 7 to 12 cycles. TCRdb re-derived calls from the 5' RACE reads in MiXCR, one entry per CDR3 protein. The top ten clones hold about an eighth of a sample with about 1.1 million distinct CDR3 sequences, more than 30% of them seen once.

Input material: blood. The chain recombines TRBV6-6 with TRBJ1-3, with TRBD1 identical over 8 bases. This clonotype was obtained from a man aged 18 to 29 in good health. Written as DNA, the CDR3 is TGTGCCAGCAGTTATACGACAGGGGACTTTGGAAACACCATATATTTT. This sequence encodes CASSYTTGDFGNTIYF.